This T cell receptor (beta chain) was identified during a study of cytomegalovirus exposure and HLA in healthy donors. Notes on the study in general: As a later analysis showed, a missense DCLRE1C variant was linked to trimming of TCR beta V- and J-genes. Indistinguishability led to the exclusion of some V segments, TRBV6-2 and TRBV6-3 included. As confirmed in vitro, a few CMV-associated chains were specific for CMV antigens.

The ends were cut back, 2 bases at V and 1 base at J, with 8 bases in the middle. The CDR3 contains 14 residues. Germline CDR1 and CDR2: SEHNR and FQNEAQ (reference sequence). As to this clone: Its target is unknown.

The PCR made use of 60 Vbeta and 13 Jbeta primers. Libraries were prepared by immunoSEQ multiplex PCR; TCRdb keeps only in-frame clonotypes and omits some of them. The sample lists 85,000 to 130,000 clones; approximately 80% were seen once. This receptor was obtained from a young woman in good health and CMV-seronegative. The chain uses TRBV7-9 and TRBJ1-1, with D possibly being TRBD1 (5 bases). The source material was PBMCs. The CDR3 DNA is TGTGCCAGCAGCTTAAGGGGCCAGAACACTGAAGCTTTCTTT. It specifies CASSLRGQNTEAFF.